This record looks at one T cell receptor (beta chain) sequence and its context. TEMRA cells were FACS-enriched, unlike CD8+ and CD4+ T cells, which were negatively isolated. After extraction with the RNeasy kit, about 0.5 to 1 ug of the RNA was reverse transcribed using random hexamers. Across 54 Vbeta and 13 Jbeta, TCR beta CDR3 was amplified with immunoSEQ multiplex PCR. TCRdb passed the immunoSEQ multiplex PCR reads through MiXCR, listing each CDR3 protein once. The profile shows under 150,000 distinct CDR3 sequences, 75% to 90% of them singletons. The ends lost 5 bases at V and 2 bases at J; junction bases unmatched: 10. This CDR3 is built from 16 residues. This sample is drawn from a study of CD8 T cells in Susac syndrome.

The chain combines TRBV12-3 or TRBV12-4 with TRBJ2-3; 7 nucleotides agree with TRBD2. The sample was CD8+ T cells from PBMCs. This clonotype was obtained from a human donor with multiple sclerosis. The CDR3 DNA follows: TGTGCCAGCAGTGGGGGAAGAGCGGGGAACACAGATACGCAGTATTTT. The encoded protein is CASSGGRAGNTDTQYF.